This TCR beta chain was recorded in a study of identical twins. As concerns this clonotype: The antigen is not known.

The ends were cut back, 0 bases at V and 0 bases at J, with 11 bases in the middle. The CDR3 has 16 amino acids. Looked up from germline, CDR1 is SGHTA and CDR2 is FQGTGA. Template switching, a step in the protocol, added a universal primer site, and cDNA carried unique molecular identifiers. In TCRdb, the 5' RACE reads were re-called with MiXCR into one record per CDR3 protein. The top ten hold 12% of the sample, which has a few hundred thousand distinct CDR3 sequences, under 20% seen once. Study-wide results and caveats: Conclusions were based on cross-sectional statistical analysis, without following the same donors. Researchers caution that invariant MAIT and iNKT cells could partly confound zero-insertion analyses. Twin-shared out-of-frame alpha sequences were enriched for low generation probability.

This chain connects TRBV7-3 to TRBJ1-1; the D is unclear. Source material: naive T cells sorted from blood. The TCR originated in a man aged 50 or older in good health. Written as DNA, the CDR3 is TGTGCCAGCAGCTTAACGTTTGGAGGGATGAACACTGAAGCTTTCTTT. Amino acids: CASSLTFGGMNTEAFF. Full variable domain (outside the CDR3, taken from reference TRBV7-3 and TRBJ1-1): GAGVSQTPSNKVTEKGKYVELRCDPISGHTALYWYRQSLGQGPEFLIYFQGTGAADDSGLPNDRFFAVRPEGSVSTLKIQRTERGDSAVYLCASSLTFGGMNTEAFFGQGTRLTVV.